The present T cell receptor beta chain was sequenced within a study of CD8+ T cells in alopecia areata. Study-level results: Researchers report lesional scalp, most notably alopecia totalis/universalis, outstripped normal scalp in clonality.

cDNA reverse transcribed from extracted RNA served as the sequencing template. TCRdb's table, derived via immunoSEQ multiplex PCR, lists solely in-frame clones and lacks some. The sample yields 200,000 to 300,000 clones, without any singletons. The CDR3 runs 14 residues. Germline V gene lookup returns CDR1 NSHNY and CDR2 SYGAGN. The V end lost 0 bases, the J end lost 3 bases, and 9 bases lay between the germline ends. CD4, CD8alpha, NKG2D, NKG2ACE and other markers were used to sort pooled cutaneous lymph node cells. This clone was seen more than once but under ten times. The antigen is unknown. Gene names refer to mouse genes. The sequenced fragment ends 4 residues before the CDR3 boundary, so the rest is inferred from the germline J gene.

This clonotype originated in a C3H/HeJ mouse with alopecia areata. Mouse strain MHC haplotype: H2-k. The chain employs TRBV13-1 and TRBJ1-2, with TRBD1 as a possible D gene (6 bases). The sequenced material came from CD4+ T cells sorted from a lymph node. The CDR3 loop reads CASSDEGGYSDYTF. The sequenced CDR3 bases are TGTGCCAGCAGTGATGAGGGGGGCTACTCC.